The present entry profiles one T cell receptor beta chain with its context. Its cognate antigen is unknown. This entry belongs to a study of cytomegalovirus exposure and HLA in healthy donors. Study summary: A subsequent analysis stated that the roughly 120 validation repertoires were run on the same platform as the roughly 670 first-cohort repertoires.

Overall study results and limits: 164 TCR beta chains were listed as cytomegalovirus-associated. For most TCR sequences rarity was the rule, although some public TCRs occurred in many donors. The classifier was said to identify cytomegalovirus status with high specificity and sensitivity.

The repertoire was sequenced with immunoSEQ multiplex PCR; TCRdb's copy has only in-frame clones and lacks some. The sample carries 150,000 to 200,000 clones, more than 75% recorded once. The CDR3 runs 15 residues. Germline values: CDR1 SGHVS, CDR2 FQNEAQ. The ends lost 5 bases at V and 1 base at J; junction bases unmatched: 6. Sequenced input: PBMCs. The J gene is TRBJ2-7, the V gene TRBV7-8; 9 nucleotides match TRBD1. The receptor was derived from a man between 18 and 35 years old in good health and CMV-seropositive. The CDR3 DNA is TGTGCCAGCAGCCCGGGGGGACAGGGATCCTACGAGCAGTACTTC. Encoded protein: CASSPGGQGSYEQYF.